This T cell receptor (beta chain) appears in the sequencing data of a study of T cell responses to AZD1222 COVID-19 vaccine. As for the study in general: Second-dose groups at about 4 or about 12 weeks were pooled. Study results and limitations: The study found Spike-specific TCR breadth and depth rose after two AZD1222 doses. Spike regions recognized by vaccine-associated CD4 TCRs spanned the protein, led by 160-218 and 743-854. Females made up more of the donors, who were largely white British, and clonal diversity may have come out too low.

This clone has more than one count but fewer than ten. Antigen unknown. Trimming removed 5 bases from V and 8 bases from J, with 12 bases in between. The CDR3 has 11 amino acids. CDR1 is GTSNPN and CDR2 is SVGIG in the germline V gene (reference sequence). Sequencing used immunoSEQ multiplex PCR; TCRdb keeps in-frame clones, though not all of them. The data show about 120,000 clones, about nine tenths seen once. The starting material was peripheral blood, obtained on day 0 of AZD1222 vaccination. This TCR came from an adult in good health. The chain employs TRBV30 and TRBJ1-1; D not certain. The CDR3 is CAWGRQREAFF. DNA for the CDR3: TGTGCCTGGGGACGGCAGAGAGAAGCTTTCTTT. The full variable domain, completed using reference TRBV30 and TRBJ1-1, is SQTIHQWPATLVQPVGSPLSLECTVEGTSNPNLYWYRQAAGRGLQLLFYSVGIGQISSEVPQNLSASRPQDRQFILSSKKLLLSDSGFYLCAWGRQREAFFGQGTRLTVV.